These 19 T cell receptor beta chains were all obtained from the same sample, sequenced in a study of regulatory T cells in long-lasting Graves disease (dated by TCRdb to about 2021). The time point label corresponds to: newly diagnosed GD, antithyroid drugs for less than 3 months. For both TCR sequencing and RNA sequencing, RNA was extracted from PBMCs in TRIzol. The library relied on multiplex PCR. The instrument given in TCRdb is Illumina HiSeq 4000. CDR3 regions were amplified by Arm-PCR with iRepertoire HTBI primers to construct TCR beta libraries. The public sequencing data were trimmed at Q25 with fastp and processed into clonotypes with MiXCR by TCRdb, which kept only in-frame beta chains. One record per CDR3 amino acid sequence lists the most common genes and DNA. Counted in this sample were roughly 440,000 distinct CDR3 sequences; 15% to 20% of them appeared once. The top ten clonotypes cover 20% to 25% of the sample.

This sample also belongs to another study, concerning T cells in Graves' hyperthyroidism and ophthalmopathy.

This sample comprised peripheral blood mononuclear cells (PBMCs), obtained at new diagnosis, from a patient treated with antithyroid drugs. Every receptor here comes from a woman under 30 with Graves disease. Donor details come from another sample of the same person, matched by shared clones.

The gene calls are TRBV28 and TRBJ1-5, with 10 bases identical to TRBD1. After removal of 1 base from V and 1 base from J, the junction contained 7 bases not matched to a gene. This CDR3 has 18 residues. Per germline, CDR1 MDHEN and CDR2 SYDVKM. CDR3 in amino acids: CASSLFGQGVLSNQPQHF. For the CDR3, the DNA is TGTGCCAGCAGTTTATTTGGACAGGGGGTTTTGAGCAATCAGCCCCAGCATTTT. Filled out from reference TRBV28 and TRBJ1-5, the complete variable domain reads DVKVTQSSRYLVKRTGEKVFLECVQDMDHENMFWYRQDPGLGLRLIYFSYDVKMKEKGDIPEGYSVSREKKERFSLILESASTNQTSMYLCASSLFGQGVLSNQPQHFGDGTRLSIL.

The chain carries TRBV11-2 and TRBJ2-1, with unresolved D. Germline-derived CDR1 and CDR2 are SGHAT and FQNNGV. Trimming took 0 bases from V and 5 from J, leaving 14 bases between them. This CDR3 has 16 amino acids. The CDR3 DNA follows: TGTGCCAGCAGCTTAGATCTTAGGACCAGGAACAATGAGCAGTTCTTC. It yields the protein CASSLDLRTRNNEQFF.

In this sample, this clonotype turned up many times. V usage is TRBV19 and J usage is TRBJ2-7; D call uncertain. Germline CDR1 LNHDA, CDR2 SQIVND (reference sequence). Trimming removed 6 bases at V and 6 bases at J, with 15 bases between. CDR3 length: 13 amino acids. The CDR3 region is CASSQQYLSEQYF. In DNA form, the CDR3 reads TGTGCCAGTAGCCAGCAGTACCTCTCCGAGCAGTACTTC. Looking up the rest from reference TRBV19 and TRBJ2-7 gives the full variable domain: DGGITQSPKYLFRKEGQNVTLSCEQNLNHDAMYWYRQDPGQGLRLIYYSQIVNDFQKGDIAEGYSVSREKKESFPLTVTSAQKNPTAFYLCASSQQYLSEQYFGPGTRLTVT.

This clonotype was seen ten or more times. This chain joins TRBV6-1 and TRBJ2-5, with no clear D. V lost 2 bases and J lost 2, with 21 bases in between. The CDR3 has 18 residues. Germline V gene lookup returns CDR1 MNHNS and CDR2 SASEGT. The CDR3 reads CASSEYEMLTDLQETQYF. CDR3 DNA: TGTGCCAGCAGTGAATATGAGATGTTAACCGATTTACAAGAGACCCAGTACTTC.

There are a few counts of this clonotype. The V call is TRBV6-5, the J call TRBJ1-1, with D uncertain. The germline V gene encodes CDR1 MNHEY and CDR2 SVGAGI. V was trimmed by 2 bases and J by 1 base, leaving 8 bases between them. The CDR3 has 14 residues. In DNA, the CDR3 is TGTGCCAGCAGTTACGGCACCCCGAACACTGAAGCTTTCTTT. This translates into CASSYGTPNTEAFF.

This clonotype was observed at least ten times. V is TRBV28 and J is TRBJ2-1; TRBD2 agrees at 12 bases. With 7 bases clipped from V and 3 bases from J, the junction kept 4 bases outside the gene matches. The CDR3 extends over 15 amino acids. Per the germline V gene, CDR1 is MDHEN and CDR2 is SYDVKM. CDR3 protein: CASKTSGSLYNEQFF. For the CDR3, the DNA is TGTGCCAGCAAGACTAGCGGGAGTCTCTACAATGAGCAGTTCTTC.

The rearrangement links TRBV29-1 to TRBJ2-1; D not resolved. V gave up 3 bases and J gave up 6 bases, with 12 bases separating them. Germline CDR1 and CDR2: SQVTM and ANQGSEA. This CDR3 spans 13 amino acids. CDR3 DNA sequence: TGCAGCGTTGATAAGGGTTCGAGCAATGAGCAGTTCTTC. This gives the protein CSVDKGSSNEQFF.

This clonotype was detected many times. The gene calls are TRBV2 and TRBJ2-1, with 14 nucleotides matching TRBD2. Germline V gives CDR1 SNHLY, CDR2 FYNNEI. CDR3 length: 17 amino acids. Trimming at V came to 4 bases and at J to 9 bases, leaving 11 bases not matched to a gene. The CDR3 loop is CASSAPTSGRARGEQFF. CDR3 coding DNA: TGTGCCAGCAGTGCCCCGACTAGCGGGAGGGCAAGGGGTGAGCAGTTCTTC.

This clonotype was seen many times. The rearrangement joins TRBV28 to TRBJ2-2, with 7 bases that match TRBD1. J gave up 0 bases and V 6 bases, and 4 bases lay outside the gene matches. There are 15 residues in the CDR3. Germline V lookup: CDR1 MDHEN, CDR2 SYDVKM. CDR3 protein: CASSDRVSNTGELFF. DNA for the CDR3: TGTGCCAGCAGCGACAGGGTTTCGAACACCGGGGAGCTGTTTTTT.

J is TRBJ2-1 and V is TRBV5-1, with TRBD2 matching 7 bases. Per germline, CDR1 SGHRS and CDR2 YFSETQ. CDR3 length: 18 residues. The J segment lost 7 bases and the V segment lost 2 bases, leaving 18 bases of the junction unmatched. CDR3 in amino acids: CASSFGGGPSRERNEQFF. The CDR3 coding sequence is TGCGCCAGCAGCTTTGGGGGAGGGCCATCAAGGGAAAGGAATGAGCAGTTCTTC.

The sample holds many counts of this clonotype. V and J are TRBV12-3 or TRBV12-4 and TRBJ2-2; TRBD2 matches at 10 bases. The CDR3 totals 16 residues. V was clipped by 4 bases and J by 4 bases; unmatched bases: 6. The CDR3 reads CASSSESGRVTGELFF. Written as DNA, the CDR3 is TGTGCCAGCAGTTCGGAGAGCGGGAGGGTCACCGGGGAGCTGTTTTTT.

This clonotype was seen many times. The chain is built from TRBV18 and TRBJ2-3, with 8 bases identical to TRBD1. This CDR3 region has 15 residues. Germline V gene data show CDR1 as KGHSH and CDR2 as LQKENI. V shed 3 bases and J 6 bases; nucleotides not matched to a gene: 8. The CDR3 coding sequence is TGTGCCAGCTCACCTGAGACAGGGGTTGGCGATACGCAGTATTTT. Encoded protein: CASSPETGVGDTQYF.

This clonotype was counted ten times or more. This chain joins TRBV20-1 and TRBJ1-5; 7 bases are a match to TRBD1. Trimming at V came to 3 bases and at J to 4 bases, leaving 3 bases not matched to a gene. Per germline, CDR1 DFQATT and CDR2 SNEGSKA (reference sequence). This CDR3 has 13 residues. The CDR3 sequence: CSARTGKNQPQHF. DNA of the CDR3: TGCAGTGCTAGGACAGGGAAAAATCAGCCCCAGCATTTT.

The CDR3 DNA sequence: TGTGCCAGCAAGAGCCCGCAAGAGACCCAGTACTTC. Residues: CASKSPQETQYF. This chain connects TRBV3-1 to TRBJ2-5; no definite D call. CDR3 length: 12 residues. The germline gives CDR1 LGHDT, CDR2 YNNKEL (reference sequence). Trimming removed 7 bases at V and 2 bases at J, with 8 bases between.

There are a few counts of this clonotype. The V gene is TRBV6-2 or TRBV6-3, the J gene TRBJ1-2, with D maybe TRBD1 (5 bases). The CDR3 contains 17 residues. Trimming cost V 7 bases and J 3 bases, with 24 bases left between them. Germline CDR1 and CDR2: MNHEY and SVGEGT. The CDR3 loop reads CASTRPSSGRVDYGYTF. The CDR3 nucleotides are TGTGCCAGCACCAGACCATCATCGGGCAGGGTGGACTATGGCTACACCTTC.

This clonotype has at least ten counts. The chain couples TRBV7-9 to TRBJ1-5, with 7 bases lining up with TRBD1. CDR3 length equals 18 residues. V was pared by 5 bases and J by 0 bases, with 13 bases of the junction left unmatched. Per germline, CDR1 SEHNR and CDR2 FQNEAQ (reference sequence). DNA for the CDR3: TGTGCCAGCAGCGGTTCCGGGACAGAGTGGAATAGCAATCAGCCCCAGCATTTT. It codes for CASSGSGTEWNSNQPQHF.

This clonotype appeared many times. This chain uses TRBV27 with TRBJ1-2; weak D call: TRBD1 (6 bases). Trimming took off 5 bases at V and 3 bases at J, with 13 bases between the two ends. Looked up from germline, CDR1 is MNHEY and CDR2 is SMNVEV (reference sequence). This CDR3 has 14 amino acids. The CDR3 here is CASSESGEDYGYTF. CDR3 DNA: TGTGCCAGCAGTGAGTCAGGGGAGGACTATGGCTACACCTTC.

The V and J genes are TRBV7-2 and TRBJ2-1; 15 bases are a match to TRBD2. This CDR3 contains 16 residues. V was pared by 5 bases and J by 6 bases, with 5 bases of the junction left unmatched. Germline loops: CDR1 SGHTA, CDR2 FQGNSA. The CDR3 bases are TGTGCCAGCAGCCCGATGGGACTAGCGGGAGGCAATGAGCAGTTCTTC. Protein sequence: CASSPMGLAGGNEQFF.

The rearrangement joins TRBV20-1 to TRBJ1-5, with D possibly matching TRBD1 (6 bases). The germline gives CDR1 DFQATT, CDR2 SNEGSKA (reference sequence). The length of the CDR3 is 13 residues. With 4 bases removed from V and 2 bases from J, the gap between germline ends came to 9 bases. This CDR3 reads CSAMSGGNQPQHF. CDR3 nucleotides: TGCAGTGCTATGTCAGGGGGCAATCAGCCCCAGCATTTT.